This TCR beta chain was documented in a study of tumor-infiltrating lymphocytes in oesophageal squamous cell carcinoma. This clonotype was counted at least ten times. Using its own MiXCR run on the PCR reads, TCRdb lists one record per CDR3 protein. The table includes approximately 15,000 distinct CDR3 sequences, around 48% detected once. Germline V gives CDR1 MNHNS, CDR2 SASEGT. CDR3 size: 15 residues. Trimming removed 1 base from V and 0 bases from J, with 7 bases in between. Sequencing was done on a sample of esophageal tumor tissue. The chain recombines TRBV6-1 with TRBJ2-1, with D tentatively TRBD2 (6 bases). The receptor comes from a male donor with esophageal squamous cell carcinoma. The chain's CDR3 is CASSEEAGSYNEQFF. CDR3 nucleotide sequence: TGTGCCAGCAGTGAAGAAGCGGGCTCCTACAATGAGCAGTTCTTC.